Included here is one T cell receptor beta chain sequence, with context. The source of the sample is a study of cytomegalovirus exposure and HLA in healthy donors. 60 Vbeta and 13 Jbeta primers were used in PCR. Profiling relied on immunoSEQ multiplex PCR, and the TCRdb table lists in-frame clones only, not all of them. The profile shows about 120,000 clones, about 80% of them singletons. Germline V gene sequence: CDR1 MDHEN, CDR2 SYDVKM. The length of the CDR3 is 19 residues. The V end was cut by 6 bases, the J end by 3 bases, with 28 bases between. This sequence was found in a young man in good health and CMV-seropositive. Sample: PBMCs. The chain employs TRBV28 and TRBJ2-3; possibly TRBD2 for D (8 bases). As DNA, the CDR3 is TGTGCCAGCAGAGCACACAGGGGCTCCACGGGGGGGATGACAGATACGCAGTATTTT. Residues: CASRAHRGSTGGMTDTQYF.